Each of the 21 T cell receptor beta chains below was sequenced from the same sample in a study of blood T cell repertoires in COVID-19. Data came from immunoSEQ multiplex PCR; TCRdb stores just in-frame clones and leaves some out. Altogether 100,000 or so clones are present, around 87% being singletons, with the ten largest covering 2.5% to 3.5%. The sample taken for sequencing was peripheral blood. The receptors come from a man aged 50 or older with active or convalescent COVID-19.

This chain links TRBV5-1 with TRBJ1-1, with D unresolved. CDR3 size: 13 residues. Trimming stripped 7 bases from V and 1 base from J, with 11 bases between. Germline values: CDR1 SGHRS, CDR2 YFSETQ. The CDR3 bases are TGCGCCAGCCGAAAACAACAGAACACTGAAGCTTTCTTT. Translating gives CASRKQQNTEAFF.

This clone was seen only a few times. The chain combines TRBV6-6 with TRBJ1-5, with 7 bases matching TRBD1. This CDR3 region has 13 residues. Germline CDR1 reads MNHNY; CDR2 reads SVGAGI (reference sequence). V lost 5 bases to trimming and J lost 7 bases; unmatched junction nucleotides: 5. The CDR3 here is CASSRQGGQPQHF. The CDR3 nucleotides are TGTGCCAGCAGTAGACAGGGAGGCCAGCCCCAGCATTTT.

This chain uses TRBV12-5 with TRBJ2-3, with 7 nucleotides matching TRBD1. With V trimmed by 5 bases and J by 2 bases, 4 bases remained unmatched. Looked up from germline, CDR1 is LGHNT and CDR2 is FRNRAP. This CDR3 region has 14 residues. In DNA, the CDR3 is TGTGCTAGTGGTCGGGACAGCCACACAGATACGCAGTATTTT. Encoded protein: CASGRDSHTDTQYF. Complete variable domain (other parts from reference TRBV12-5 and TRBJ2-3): DARVTQTPRHKVTEMGQEVTMRCQPILGHNTVFWYRQTMMQGLELLAYFRNRAPLDDSGMPKDRFSAEMPDATLATLKIQPSEPRDSAVYFCASGRDSHTDTQYFGPGTRLTVL.

CDR3 sequence: CASSRSRWRETQYF. In nucleotides, the CDR3 is TGTGCCAGCAGTCGAAGCCGATGGCGGGAGACCCAGTACTTC. The V call is TRBV7-2, the J call TRBJ2-5; unclear D gene. The germline V gene has CDR1 SGHTA and CDR2 FQGNSA. The CDR3 spans 14 residues. Trimming shortened V by 6 bases and J by 5 bases, and 16 bases separated the two germline ends.

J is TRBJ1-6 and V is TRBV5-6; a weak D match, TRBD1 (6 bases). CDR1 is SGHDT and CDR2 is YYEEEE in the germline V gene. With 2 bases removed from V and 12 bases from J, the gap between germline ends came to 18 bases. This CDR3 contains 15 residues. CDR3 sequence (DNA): TGTGCCAGCAGCTTAACAACCAGGGGACGGGAACCCCTCCACTTT. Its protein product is CASSLTTRGREPLHF.

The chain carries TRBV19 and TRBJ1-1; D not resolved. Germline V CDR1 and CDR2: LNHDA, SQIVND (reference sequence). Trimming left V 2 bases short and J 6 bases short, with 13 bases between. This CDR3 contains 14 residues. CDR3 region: CASSIISSVAEAFF. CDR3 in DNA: TGTGCCAGTAGTATAATATCCTCGGTCGCTGAAGCTTTCTTT.

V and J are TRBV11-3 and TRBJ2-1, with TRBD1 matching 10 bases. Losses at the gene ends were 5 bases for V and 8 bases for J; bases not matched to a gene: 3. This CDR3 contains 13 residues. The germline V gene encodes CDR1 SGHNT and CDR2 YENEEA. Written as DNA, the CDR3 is TGTGCCAGCAGCCCCGGACAGGGGGATGAGCAGTTCTTC. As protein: CASSPGQGDEQFF.

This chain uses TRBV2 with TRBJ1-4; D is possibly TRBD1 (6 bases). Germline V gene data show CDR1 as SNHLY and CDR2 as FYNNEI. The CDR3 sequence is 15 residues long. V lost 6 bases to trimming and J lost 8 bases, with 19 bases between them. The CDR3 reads CASSPDSAAVEKLFF. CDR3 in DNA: TGTGCCAGCAGCCCGGACAGCGCGGCAGTCGAAAAACTGTTTTTT.

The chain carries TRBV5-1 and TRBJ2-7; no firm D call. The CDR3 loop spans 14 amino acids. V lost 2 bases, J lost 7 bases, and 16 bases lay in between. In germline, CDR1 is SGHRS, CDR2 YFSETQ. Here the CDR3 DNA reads TGCGCCAGCAGCTTAGCAGGCAACCCTTGGGAGCAGTACTTC. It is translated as CASSLAGNPWEQYF.

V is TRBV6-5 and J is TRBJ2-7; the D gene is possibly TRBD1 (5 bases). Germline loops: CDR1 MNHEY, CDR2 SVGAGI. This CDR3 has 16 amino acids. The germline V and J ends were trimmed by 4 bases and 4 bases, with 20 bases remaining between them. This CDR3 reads CASSSQAPLGPYEQYV. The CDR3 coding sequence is TGTGCCAGCAGTTCCCAAGCCCCCCTGGGGCCTTACGAGCAGTACGTC.

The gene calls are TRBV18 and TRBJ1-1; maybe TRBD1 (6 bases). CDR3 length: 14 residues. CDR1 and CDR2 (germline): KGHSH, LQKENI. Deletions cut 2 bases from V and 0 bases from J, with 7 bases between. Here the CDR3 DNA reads TGTGCCAGCTCACCAGGGGGCTTGAACACTGAAGCTTTCTTT. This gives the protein CASSPGGLNTEAFF.

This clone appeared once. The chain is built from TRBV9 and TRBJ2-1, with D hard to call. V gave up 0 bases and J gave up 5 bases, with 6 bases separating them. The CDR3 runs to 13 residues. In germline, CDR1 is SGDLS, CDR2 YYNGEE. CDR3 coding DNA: TGTGCCAGCAGCGTAGAGCCCAACAATGAGCAGTTCTTC. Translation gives CASSVEPNNEQFF.

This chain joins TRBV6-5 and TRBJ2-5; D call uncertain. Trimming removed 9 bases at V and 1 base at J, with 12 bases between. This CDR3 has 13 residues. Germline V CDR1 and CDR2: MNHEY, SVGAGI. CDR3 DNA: TGTGCCAGTAAGAGACTCCCCCAAGAGACCCAGTACTTC. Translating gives CASKRLPQETQYF.

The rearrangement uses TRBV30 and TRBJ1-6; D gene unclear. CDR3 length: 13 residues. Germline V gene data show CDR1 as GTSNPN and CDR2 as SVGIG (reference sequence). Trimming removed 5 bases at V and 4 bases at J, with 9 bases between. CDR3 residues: CAWGQVYNSPLHF. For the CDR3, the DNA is TGTGCCTGGGGCCAGGTATATAATTCACCCCTCCACTTT.

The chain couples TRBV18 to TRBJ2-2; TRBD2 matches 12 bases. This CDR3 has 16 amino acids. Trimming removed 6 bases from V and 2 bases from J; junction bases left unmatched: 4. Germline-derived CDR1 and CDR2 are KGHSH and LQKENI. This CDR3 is CASSATSGGNTGELFF. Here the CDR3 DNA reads TGTGCCAGCTCCGCGACTAGCGGGGGAAACACCGGGGAGCTGTTTTTT. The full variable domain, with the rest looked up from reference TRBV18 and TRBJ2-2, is NAGVMQNPRHLVRRRGQEARLRCSPMKGHSHVYWYRQLPEEGLKFMVYLQKENIIDESGMPKERFSAEFPKEGPSILRIQQVVRGDSAAYFCASSATSGGNTGELFFGEGSRLTVL.

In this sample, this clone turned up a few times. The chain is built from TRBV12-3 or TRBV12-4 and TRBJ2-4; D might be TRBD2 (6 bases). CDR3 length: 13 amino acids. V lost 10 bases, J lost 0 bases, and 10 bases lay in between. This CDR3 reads CATGTSAKNIQYF. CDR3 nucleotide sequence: TGTGCCACCGGGACTTCAGCCAAAAACATTCAGTACTTC.

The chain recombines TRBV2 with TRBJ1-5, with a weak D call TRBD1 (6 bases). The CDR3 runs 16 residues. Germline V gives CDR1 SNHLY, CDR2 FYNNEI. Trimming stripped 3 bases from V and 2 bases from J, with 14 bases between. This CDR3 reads CASSDRGGWGNQPQHF. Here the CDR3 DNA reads TGTGCCAGCAGTGACCGGGGGGGCTGGGGCAATCAGCCCCAGCATTTT.

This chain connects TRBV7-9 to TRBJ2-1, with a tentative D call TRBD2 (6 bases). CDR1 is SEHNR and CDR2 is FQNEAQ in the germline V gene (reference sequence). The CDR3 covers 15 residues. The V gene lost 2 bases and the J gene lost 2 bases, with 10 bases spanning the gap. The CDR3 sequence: CASSLRGSTYNEQFF. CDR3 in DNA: TGTGCCAGCAGCTTACGGGGGTCAACCTACAATGAGCAGTTCTTC.

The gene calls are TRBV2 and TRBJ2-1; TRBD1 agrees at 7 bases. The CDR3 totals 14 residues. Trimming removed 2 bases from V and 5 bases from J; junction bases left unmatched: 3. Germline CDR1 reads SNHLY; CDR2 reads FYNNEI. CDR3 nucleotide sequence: TGTGCCAGCAGTGAACAGGGGGAAAACAATGAGCAGTTCTTC. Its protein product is CASSEQGENNEQFF.

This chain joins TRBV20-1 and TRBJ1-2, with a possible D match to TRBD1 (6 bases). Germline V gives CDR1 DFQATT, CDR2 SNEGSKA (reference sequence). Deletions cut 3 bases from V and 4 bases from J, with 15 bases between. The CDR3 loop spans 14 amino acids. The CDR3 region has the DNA TGCAGTGCTAGTGGGGACATTGAAGGCTATGGCTACACCTTC. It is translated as CSASGDIEGYGYTF.

Here the CDR3 DNA reads TGTGCCAGCAGCCCCCGGGACAGGGGCGAGCAGTACTTC. Amino acids: CASSPRDRGEQYF. This chain connects TRBV11-2 to TRBJ2-7, with TRBD1 identical over 10 bases. CDR3 length equals 13 residues. With V trimmed by 5 bases and J by 6 bases, 4 bases remained unmatched. Germline V lookup: CDR1 SGHAT, CDR2 FQNNGV.